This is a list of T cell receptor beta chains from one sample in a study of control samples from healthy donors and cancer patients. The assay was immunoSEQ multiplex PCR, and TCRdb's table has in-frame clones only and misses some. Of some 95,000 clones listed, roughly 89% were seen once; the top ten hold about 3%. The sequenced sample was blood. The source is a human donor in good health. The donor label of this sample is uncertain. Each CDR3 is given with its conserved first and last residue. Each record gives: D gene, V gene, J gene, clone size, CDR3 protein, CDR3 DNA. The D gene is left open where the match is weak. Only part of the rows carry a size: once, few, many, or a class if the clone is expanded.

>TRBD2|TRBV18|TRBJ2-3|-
CASRPGSGGGEDTQYF
TGTGCCAGCCGGCCCGGTAGCGGGGGGGGAGAAGATACGCAGTATTTT
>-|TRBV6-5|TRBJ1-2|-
CASRLPLARGYTF
TGTGCCAGCAGGCTACCCCTGGCACGTGGCTACACCTTC
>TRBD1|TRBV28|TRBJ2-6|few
CASSPRDSRHWANVLTF
TGTGCCAGCAGTCCGAGGGACAGTCGTCACTGGGCCAACGTCCTGACTTTC
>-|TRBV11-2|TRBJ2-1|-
CASSQDSSSYNEQFF
TGTGCCAGCAGCCAGGACAGTAGCTCCTACAATGAGCAGTTCTTC
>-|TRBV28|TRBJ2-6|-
CASSPRRLTSGANVLTF
TGTGCCAGCAGTCCCCGGCGTCTAACCTCTGGGGCCAACGTCCTGACTTTC
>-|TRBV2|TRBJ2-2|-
CASRPVVAGELFF
TGTGCCAGCAGGCCCGTCGTTGCGGGGGAGCTGTTTTTT
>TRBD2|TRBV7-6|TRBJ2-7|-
CASSPRTSGIHEQYF
TGTGCCAGCAGCCCCCGGACTAGCGGCATCCACGAGCAGTACTTC
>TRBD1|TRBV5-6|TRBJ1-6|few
CASSYDRGDSPLHF
TGTGCCAGCAGTTACGACAGGGGTGATTCACCCCTCCACTTT
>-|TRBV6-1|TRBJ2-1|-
CASSETGKRQFF
TGTGCCAGCAGTGAAACGGGCAAGAGGCAGTTCTTC
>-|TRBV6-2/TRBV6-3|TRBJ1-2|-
CASSYPGAINGYTF
TGTGCCAGCAGTTACCCGGGGGCGATTAATGGCTACACCTTC
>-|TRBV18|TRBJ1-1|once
CASSPSGRIRVEAFF
TGTGCCAGCTCACCTTCCGGGAGGATTCGGGTTGAAGCTTTCTTT
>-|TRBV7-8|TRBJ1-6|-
CASSRRGWMQDNSPLHF
TGTGCCAGCAGCAGGAGGGGGTGGATGCAGGATAATTCACCCCTCCACTTT
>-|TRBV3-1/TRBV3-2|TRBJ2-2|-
CASSQASGYPGELFF
TGTGCCAGCAGCCAAGCGTCGGGGTACCCCGGGGAGCTGTTTTTT
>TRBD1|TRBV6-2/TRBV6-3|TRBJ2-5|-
CASSGQGVMGTQYF
TGTGCCAGCAGTGGACAGGGGGTGATGGGGACCCAGTACTTC
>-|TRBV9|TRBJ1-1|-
CASSVAGDGNTEAFF
TGTGCCAGCAGCGTAGCGGGGGACGGGAACACTGAAGCTTTCTTT
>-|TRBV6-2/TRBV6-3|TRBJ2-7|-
CASSYPTAYEQYF
TGTGCCAGCAGTTACCCAACTGCCTACGAGCAGTACTTC
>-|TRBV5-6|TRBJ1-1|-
CASAGTPNTEAFF
TGTGCCAGCGCGGGGACACCCAACACTGAAGCTTTCTTT
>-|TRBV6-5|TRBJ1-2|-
CASSTGLPGGYTF
TGTGCCAGCAGCACCGGGCTTCCGGGGGGCTACACCTTC
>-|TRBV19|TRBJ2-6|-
CASSTWGAGANVLTF
TGTGCCAGTAGTACTTGGGGAGCTGGGGCCAACGTCCTGACTTTC
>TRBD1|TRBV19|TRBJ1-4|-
CASSIQGVGEKLFF
TGTGCCAGTAGTATACAGGGGGTGGGTGAAAAACTGTTTTTT
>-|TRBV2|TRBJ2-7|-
CASTDVHEQYF
TGTGCCAGCACCGATGTTCACGAGCAGTACTTC
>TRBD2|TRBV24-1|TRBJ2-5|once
CATSDSSRRGIAGEETQYF
TGTGCCACCAGTGATTCCTCGCGTAGGGGTATTGCGGGGGAAGAGACCCAGTACTTC
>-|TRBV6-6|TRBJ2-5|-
CASSLSGQGRETQYF
TGTGCCAGCAGCCTGTCGGGACAAGGGCGAGAGACCCAGTACTTC
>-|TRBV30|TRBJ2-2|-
CAWSGQVASGELFF
TGTGCCTGGAGTGGACAAGTAGCTTCCGGGGAGCTGTTTTTT
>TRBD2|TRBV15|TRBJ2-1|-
CATSTGLAGGENEQFF
TGTGCCACCAGCACGGGACTAGCGGGGGGCGAAAATGAGCAGTTCTTC
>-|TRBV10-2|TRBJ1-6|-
CASSKPGGQFNSPLHF
TGCGCCAGCAGTAAACCCGGGGGACAATTTAATTCACCCCTCCACTTT
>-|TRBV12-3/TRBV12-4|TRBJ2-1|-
CASSLEGYNEQFF
TGTGCCAGCAGTTTGGAAGGGTACAATGAGCAGTTCTTC
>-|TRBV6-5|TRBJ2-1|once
CASSYGGAGFYNEQFF
TGTGCCAGCAGTTACGGCGGCGCGGGGTTCTACAATGAGCAGTTCTTC
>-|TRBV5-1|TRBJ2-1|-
CASSYDRGGEQFF
TGCGCCAGCAGCTACGACCGGGGCGGTGAGCAGTTCTTC
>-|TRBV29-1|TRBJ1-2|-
CSVLSDDYGYTF
TGCAGCGTCCTCTCAGATGACTATGGCTACACCTTC
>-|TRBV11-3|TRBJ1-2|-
CASSLFGYTF
TGTGCCAGCAGCTTATTTGGCTACACCTTC
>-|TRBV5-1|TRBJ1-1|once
CASSFVQNTEAFF
TGCGCCAGCAGCTTCGTCCAGAACACTGAAGCTTTCTTT
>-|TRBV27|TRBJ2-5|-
CASSSGYRAETQYF
TGTGCCAGCAGTTCAGGGTACAGGGCGGAGACCCAGTACTTC
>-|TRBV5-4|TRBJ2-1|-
CASSSPPTYNEQFF
TGTGCCAGCAGCTCCCCCCCCACCTACAATGAGCAGTTCTTC
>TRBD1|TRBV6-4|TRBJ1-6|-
CASSDSGTGGRSPLHF
TGTGCCAGCAGTGACTCGGGGACAGGGGGACGTTCACCCCTCCACTTT
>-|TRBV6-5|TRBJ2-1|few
CASRLGQGLYNEQFF
TGTGCCAGCAGACTCGGACAGGGACTATACAATGAGCAGTTCTTC
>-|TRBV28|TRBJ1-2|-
CASSLSQNYGYTF
TGTGCCAGCAGTTTATCACAGAACTATGGCTACACCTTC
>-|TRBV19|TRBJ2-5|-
CASSGTRGGETQYF
TGTGCCAGTAGTGGGACAAGGGGCGGGGAGACCCAGTACTTC
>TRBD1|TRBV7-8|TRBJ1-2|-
CASSLGATGQSNYGYTF
TGTGCCAGCAGCTTAGGCGCTACGGGACAGTCTAACTATGGCTACACCTTC
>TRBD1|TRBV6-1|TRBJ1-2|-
CASSEEEGANGYTF
TGTGCCAGCAGTGAAGAGGAGGGGGCGAATGGCTACACCTTC
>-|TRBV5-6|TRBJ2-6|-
CASTTGQGRSGANVLTF
TGTGCCAGCACCACAGGGCAGGGCCGCTCTGGGGCCAACGTCCTGACTTTC
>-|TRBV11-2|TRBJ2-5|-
CASSLGGEETQYF
TGTGCCAGCAGCTTAGGTGGTGAAGAGACCCAGTACTTC
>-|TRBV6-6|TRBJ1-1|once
CASNLADDTEAFF
TGTGCCAGCAATCTCGCAGATGACACTGAAGCTTTCTTT
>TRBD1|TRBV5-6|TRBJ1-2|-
CASSLVDRGPRIGYTF
TGTGCCAGCAGCTTGGTAGACAGGGGGCCCCGTATTGGCTACACCTTC
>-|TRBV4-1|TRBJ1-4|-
CASSQEPTPGGEKLFF
TGCGCCAGCAGCCAAGAACCTACCCCTGGGGGGGAAAAACTGTTTTTT
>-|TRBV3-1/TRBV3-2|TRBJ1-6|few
CASSHDTGSYGSPLHF
TGTGCCAGCAGCCATGATACGGGGAGCTACGGTTCACCCCTCCACTTT
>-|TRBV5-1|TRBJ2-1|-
CASSLGGLQLYNEQFF
TGCGCCAGCAGCTTGGGAGGGCTACAACTCTACAATGAGCAGTTCTTC
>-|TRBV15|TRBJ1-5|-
CATSSQDSNQPQHF
TGTGCCACCAGCAGTCAGGATAGCAATCAGCCCCAGCATTTT
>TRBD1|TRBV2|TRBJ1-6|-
CASQGQELANSPLHF
TGTGCCAGCCAGGGACAGGAACTAGCCAATTCACCCCTCCACTTT
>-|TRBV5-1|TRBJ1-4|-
CASSLFTGHNEKLFF
TGCGCCAGCAGCTTGTTTACAGGGCATAATGAAAAACTGTTTTTT
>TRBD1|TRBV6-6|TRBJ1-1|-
CASSPGQGKTEAFF
TGTGCCAGCAGTCCCGGACAGGGAAAAACTGAAGCTTTCTTT
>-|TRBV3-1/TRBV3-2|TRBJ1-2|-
CASSPDRRGRGDYGYTF
TGTGCCAGCAGCCCAGACCGCCGTGGAAGGGGTGACTATGGCTACACCTTC
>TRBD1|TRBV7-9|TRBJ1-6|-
CASTVGTGGTTPLHF
TGTGCCAGCACGGTAGGCACAGGGGGCACTACACCCCTCCACTTT
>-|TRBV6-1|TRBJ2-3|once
CASSEGAEWGHTQYF
TGTGCCAGCAGTGAAGGTGCAGAGTGGGGACATACGCAGTATTTT
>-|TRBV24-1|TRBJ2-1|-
CATSDPGADRGDEQFF
TGTGCCACCAGTGATCCAGGGGCCGACCGGGGTGATGAGCAGTTCTTC